This is a list of T cell receptor beta chains from one sample in a study of T cell clones after liver transplantation. Sequencing used immunoSEQ multiplex PCR; TCRdb keeps in-frame clones, though not all of them. In the table there are fewer than 50,000 clones, about 86% of which are singletons. This material consisted of CD4+ T cells from blood, taken 24 months after liver transplant. These TCRs come from a human patient who received a liver transplant. These T cells may partly come from the graft donor. Each CDR3 is given with its conserved first and last residue. D genes are given only for firm matches. Clone size appears in some rows only: once, few, many, or a class for an expanded clone.

V,size,J,D,CDR3,DNA
TRBV27,few,TRBJ2-2,TRBD2,CASSLRLAGSGELFF,TGTGCCAGCAGTTTAAGGCTAGCGGGTTCCGGGGAGCTGTTTTTT
TRBV7-9,NA,TRBJ2-2,NA,CASSLGGNTGELFF,TGTGCCAGCAGCTTAGGGGGAAACACCGGGGAGCTGTTTTTT
TRBV5-1,NA,TRBJ1-4,TRBD1,CASSSSTGDGATNEKLFF,TGCGCCAGCAGCTCCTCGACAGGGGATGGGGCAACTAATGAAAAACTGTTTTTT
TRBV18,NA,TRBJ1-4,NA,CASSLTATNEKLFF,TGTGCCAGCTCACTTACAGCAACTAATGAAAAACTGTTTTTT
TRBV7-9,NA,TRBJ2-5,TRBD2,CASSLGGAGGQETQYF,TGTGCCAGCAGCTTAGGCGGCGCGGGGGGCCAAGAGACCCAGTACTTC
TRBV5-8,NA,TRBJ1-5,NA,CASSLADRPHQPQHF,TGTGCCAGCAGCTTGGCAGATCGTCCCCATCAGCCCCAGCATTTT
TRBV27,NA,TRBJ2-7,TRBD1,CATRRGPYEQYF,TGTGCCACTCGTAGGGGGCCGTACGAGCAGTACTTC
TRBV5-6,few,TRBJ1-5,TRBD1,CASSWGTGGAQPQHF,TGTGCCAGCAGCTGGGGGACAGGGGGCGCCCAGCCCCAGCATTTT
TRBV7-3,NA,TRBJ2-7,TRBD1,CASSSTGTGVGEQYF,TGTGCCAGCAGCTCGACGGGGACAGGGGTGGGCGAGCAGTACTTC
TRBV10-3,NA,TRBJ2-3,TRBD1,CAISPAGGHTDTQYF,TGTGCCATCAGTCCCGCAGGGGGTCACACAGATACGCAGTATTTT
TRBV5-6,NA,TRBJ1-4,NA,CASSFRTNEKLFF,TGTGCCAGCAGCTTTAGAACAAATGAAAAACTGTTTTTT
TRBV7-2,NA,TRBJ1-2,NA,CASSLGGYGYTF,TGTGCCAGCAGCTTAGGGGGTTATGGCTACACCTTC
TRBV30,few,TRBJ2-3,NA,CAWSKGVNTDTQYF,TGTGCCTGGAGTAAGGGTGTGAACACAGATACGCAGTATTTT
TRBV10-1,NA,TRBJ1-1,NA,CASRGLTNTEAFF,TGCGCCAGCAGGGGACTGACGAACACTGAAGCTTTCTTT
TRBV4-3,NA,TRBJ2-7,TRBD2,CASSQDWATSGTYEQYF,TGCGCCAGCAGCCAAGATTGGGCGACTAGCGGAACCTACGAGCAGTACTTC
TRBV27,NA,TRBJ2-3,NA,CASSLSWRGADTQYF,TGTGCCAGCAGTTTATCCTGGCGGGGTGCAGATACGCAGTATTTT
TRBV6-1,NA,TRBJ2-1,NA,CASSESLPTVEQFF,TGTGCCAGCAGTGAGAGCCTCCCCACAGTTGAGCAGTTCTTC
TRBV11-2,NA,TRBJ2-3,NA,CASSQIPSTDTQYF,TGTGCCAGCAGCCAAATACCTAGCACAGATACGCAGTATTTT
TRBV19,few,TRBJ2-3,NA,CASSIGQGAGGDTQYF,TGTGCCAGTAGTATTGGGCAGGGGGCGGGAGGAGATACGCAGTATTTT
TRBV7-9,NA,TRBJ2-1,NA,CASSPVTGYNEQFF,TGTGCCAGCAGCCCTGTAACAGGGTATAATGAGCAGTTCTTC
TRBV7-7,few,TRBJ1-5,NA,CASSQAANQPQHF,TGTGCCAGCAGCCAAGCGGCTAATCAGCCCCAGCATTTT
TRBV7-7,NA,TRBJ2-2,TRBD2,CASSLTPTSGGNTGELFF,TGTGCCAGCAGCTTAACGCCGACTAGCGGGGGGAACACCGGGGAGCTGTTTTTT
TRBV11-3,NA,TRBJ2-2,TRBD2,CASSTGLAGGRTGELFF,TGTGCCAGCAGCACAGGACTAGCGGGGGGGCGAACCGGGGAGCTGTTTTTT
TRBV7-8,once,TRBJ2-3,NA,CASSFVVGGATDTQYF,TGTGCCAGCAGCTTTGTGGTGGGGGGCGCGACAGATACGCAGTATTTT
TRBV7-3,NA,TRBJ2-1,NA,CASSLRQGTGYNEQFF,TGTGCCAGCAGCTTAAGGCAGGGTACAGGCTACAATGAGCAGTTCTTC
TRBV9,once,TRBJ2-3,TRBD1,CASSPKGDRGTLSTDTQYF,TGTGCCAGCAGCCCGAAGGGGGACAGGGGCACTTTGAGCACAGATACGCAGTATTTT
TRBV19,NA,TRBJ2-1,NA,CASIADRNNEQFF,TGTGCCAGTATCGCGGACAGAAATAATGAGCAGTTCTTC
TRBV7-3,NA,TRBJ2-3,NA,CASSSDSWDTQYF,TGTGCCAGCAGTTCGGACTCTTGGGATACGCAGTATTTT